Below, 31 T cell receptor beta chains from the same sample are listed, as sequenced in a study of T cells in Graves' hyperthyroidism and ophthalmopathy. Amplification of TCR beta CDR3 regions was performed using RNA transcripts as template. HTBI primers were used for first-round RT-PCR of the TCR CDR3. MiXCR, run by TCRdb on the multiplex PCR reads, gives a single entry per CDR3 protein. The table lists more than 150,000 distinct CDR3 sequences, about a sixth of them singletons. Source material: blood. The receptors originated from a woman in her forties or fifties with Graves' hyperthyroidism.

This clonotype has more than one count but fewer than ten. This chain links TRBV19 with TRBJ2-1, with TRBD1 identical over 7 bases. The CDR3 spans 15 residues. V trimming: 1 base; J trimming: 8 bases; junction bases outside the gene matches: 8. In germline, CDR1 is LNHDA, CDR2 SQIVND (reference sequence). The CDR3 DNA follows: TGTGCCAGTAGTATAGCGCACAGGGGTCACTATGAGCAGTTCTTC. Translating gives CASSIAHRGHYEQFF.

The rearrangement links TRBV5-1 to TRBJ1-2; no firm D call. Germline CDR1 reads SGHRS; CDR2 reads YFSETQ. The CDR3 runs to 15 residues. Trimming removed 4 bases from V and 8 bases from J, with 21 bases in between. CDR3 sequence (DNA): TGCGCCAGCAGCCCGGACGGACGGCGGTCGTGGGGCTACACCTTC. As protein: CASSPDGRRSWGYTF.

This clonotype was recorded at least ten times. DNA for the CDR3: TGCAGCGTGGCACTCGATGCTAACTATGGCTACACCTTC. Residues: CSVALDANYGYTF. The chain is built from TRBV29-1 and TRBJ1-2; no reliable D call. With 6 bases removed from V and 0 bases from J, the gap between germline ends came to 11 bases. Per the germline V gene, CDR1 is SQVTM and CDR2 is ANQGSEA. CDR3 length: 13 amino acids.

This clonotype has at least ten counts. The rearrangement uses TRBV3-1 and TRBJ1-5; D perhaps matches TRBD1 (5 bases). With 1 base removed from V and 7 bases from J, the gap between germline ends came to 5 bases. Germline lookup yields CDR1 LGHDT and CDR2 YNNKEL (reference sequence). The CDR3 contains 12 residues. The CDR3 reads CASSQAGQPQHF. The CDR3 region has the DNA TGTGCCAGCAGCCAAGCAGGGCAGCCCCAGCATTTT.

This clonotype was seen many times. The V call is TRBV5-1, the J call TRBJ2-3, with D maybe TRBD1 (6 bases). The germline CDR1 and CDR2 sequences are SGHRS and YFSETQ. The CDR3 covers 15 residues. Trimming stripped 1 base from V and 2 bases from J, with 11 bases between. The CDR3 DNA reads as TGCGCCAGCAGCTTGTCCAGGGGCAACACAGATACGCAGTATTTT. It codes for CASSLSRGNTDTQYF.

Concerning this clonotype itself: A much more abundant neighbour one base away suggests this may be a read error. The rearrangement joins TRBV7-3 to TRBJ2-5, with 7 bases fitting TRBD2. V shed 2 bases and J 7 bases; nucleotides not matched to a gene: 7. The CDR3 has 14 amino acids. Looked up from germline, CDR1 is SGHTA and CDR2 is FQGTGA. The CDR3 protein is CASSLSAGIGTQYF. The CDR3 DNA reads TGTGCCAGCAGCTTATCAGCGGGGATAGGGACCCAGTACTTC. The variable domain in full, with the rest retrieved from reference TRBV7-3 and TRBJ2-5, is GAGVSQTPSNKVTEKGKYVELRCDPISGHTALYWYRQSLGQGPEFLIYFQGTGAADDSGLPNDRFFAVRPEGSVSTLKIQRTERGDSAVYLCASSLSAGIGTQYFGPGTRLLVL.

The V gene is TRBV18, the J gene TRBJ2-1, with TRBD2 identical over 12 bases. V was pared by 1 base and J by 9 bases, with 10 bases of the junction left unmatched. Germline V gene data show CDR1 as KGHSH and CDR2 as LQKENI. This CDR3 region has 17 residues. The CDR3 loop is CASSPLSLAGGQGEQFF. The CDR3 region has the DNA TGTGCCAGCTCACCACTGTCTCTAGCGGGAGGGCAAGGTGAGCAGTTCTTC.

This clonotype has at least ten counts. The V call is TRBV7-8, the J call TRBJ2-2, with a possible D match to TRBD2 (6 bases). The CDR3 contains 18 residues. V shed 1 base and J shed 3 bases, with 18 bases lying between them. Per germline, CDR1 SGHVS and CDR2 FQNEAQ. The DNA of the CDR3 is TGTGCCAGCAGCTTAGGCTGGGGGACTTCAGAGCACACCGGGGAGCTGTTTTTT. Amino acid sequence: CASSLGWGTSEHTGELFF.

The chain recombines TRBV7-9 with TRBJ1-1; D is possibly TRBD1 (5 bases). The length of the CDR3 is 15 residues. V was shortened by 3 bases and J by 2 bases, with 13 bases between the two germline ends. CDR1 is SEHNR and CDR2 is FQNEAQ in the germline V gene (reference sequence). This chain's CDR3 is CASSFDLGQNTEAFF. CDR3 in DNA: TGTGCCAGCAGCTTTGATCTCGGACAAAACACTGAAGCTTTCTTT. Full variable domain (outside the CDR3, taken from reference TRBV7-9 and TRBJ1-1): DTGVSQNPRHKITKRGQNVTFRCDPISEHNRLYWYRQTLGQGPEFLTYFQNEAQLEKSRLLSDRFSAERPKGSFSTLEIQRTEQGDSAMYLCASSFDLGQNTEAFFGQGTRLTVV.

With respect to this clonotype: The junction and the germline gene differ at one end; a read error may be behind it. V is TRBV29-1 and J is TRBJ2-7, with 9 bases identical to TRBD1. CDR3 length equals 19 residues. CDR1 and CDR2 from the germline V gene are SQVTM and ANQGSEA. CDR3 sequence reads: CSVEPQGAGRSTSSYKQYF. CDR3 DNA: TGCAGCGTTGAACCACAGGGGGCGGGCCGTTCGACCAGCTCCTACAAGCAGTACTTC.

This clonotype has only a few counts. The gene calls are TRBV7-3 and TRBJ2-1; the D gene is possibly TRBD2 (7 bases). The V gene lost 5 bases and the J gene lost 3 bases, with 17 bases spanning the gap. The CDR3 runs to 16 residues. Germline V CDR1 and CDR2: SGHTA, FQGTGA. CDR3 nucleotides: TGTGCCAGCAGCCCCTCGGGGGGCACTTTCTACAATGAGCAGTTCTTC. This translates into CASSPSGGTFYNEQFF.

This clonotype has ten or more counts. The chain links TRBV15 to TRBJ1-3; 7 positions match TRBD1. Germline values: CDR1 LNHNV, CDR2 YYDKDF (reference sequence). The trim removed 3 bases at V and 0 bases at J, leaving 5 bases unmatched. This CDR3 contains 16 residues. The CDR3 loop reads CATSRERDSSGNTIYF. Written as DNA, the CDR3 is TGTGCCACCAGCAGGGAAAGGGACAGCTCTGGAAACACCATATATTTT.

The chain combines TRBV4-2 with TRBJ2-5; 7 positions agree with TRBD2. V dropped 2 bases and J dropped 2; count of bases not matched to a gene: 8. Per the germline V gene, CDR1 is LGHNA and CDR2 is YNFKEQ. CDR3 length: 16 residues. The CDR3 DNA follows: TGTGCCAGCAGCCAAAACTGGCTAGCGGTACAAGAGACCCAGTACTTC. Translating gives CASSQNWLAVQETQYF.

This clonotype was seen a few times. The V call is TRBV6-9, the J call TRBJ1-5; the match to TRBD1 covers 7 bases. The J segment lost 7 bases and the V segment lost 3 bases, leaving 9 bases of the junction unmatched. CDR3 size: 15 residues. Germline CDR1 reads MNHGY; CDR2 reads SVAAGI. CDR3 nucleotides: TGTGCCAGCAGTTACGGGACAGTGGGGCGACAGCCCCAGCATTTT. Amino acids: CASSYGTVGRQPQHF.

This chain links TRBV7-8 with TRBJ2-5; 7 nucleotides line up with TRBD2. V gave up 2 bases and J gave up 0 bases; unmatched junction bases: 3. Germline V gives CDR1 SGHVS, CDR2 FQNEAQ. The CDR3 covers 15 residues. The CDR3: CASSLWGGDQETQYF. The CDR3 nucleotides read TGTGCCAGCAGCTTATGGGGGGGGGACCAAGAGACCCAGTACTTC.

This clonotype has at least ten counts. J is TRBJ1-2 and V is TRBV2, with 7 bases aligning to TRBD1. With V trimmed by 7 bases and J by 6 bases, 14 bases remained unmatched. Germline V gives CDR1 SNHLY, CDR2 FYNNEI. The CDR3 loop spans 15 amino acids. CDR3 DNA: TGTGCCAGCAATGGGGCAGGGGGTCGGAAGGATGGCTACACCTTC. This sequence encodes CASNGAGGRKDGYTF.

This clonotype was detected ten times or more. The chain combines TRBV20-1 with TRBJ2-5; D unclear. Germline V CDR1 and CDR2: DFQATT, SNEGSKA (reference sequence). This CDR3 is built from 11 residues. V lost 3 bases to trimming and J lost 4 bases, with 6 bases between them. CDR3 sequence reads: CSASGGETQYF. DNA of the CDR3: TGCAGTGCTAGCGGTGGAGAGACCCAGTACTTC.

This clonotype was observed at least ten times. The V gene is TRBV20-1, the J gene TRBJ2-7; weak D call: TRBD1 (5 bases). The V end was cut by 2 bases, the J end by 0 bases, with 11 bases between. This CDR3 is built from 14 residues. The germline CDR1 and CDR2 sequences are DFQATT and SNEGSKA (reference sequence). The CDR3 is CSARSPTDSYEQYF. CDR3 sequence (DNA): TGCAGTGCTAGATCCCCGACAGACTCCTACGAGCAGTACTTC.

This clonotype was seen ten or more times. The rearrangement joins TRBV5-1 to TRBJ2-1; possibly TRBD2 for D (6 bases). The CDR3 consists of 11 residues. CDR1 SGHRS and CDR2 YFSETQ come from the germline V gene. V was cut by 0 bases and J by 12 bases, with 7 bases left in between. The CDR3 coding sequence is TGCGCCAGCAGCTTGGGGGGGGTGCAGTTCTTC. This codes for CASSLGGVQFF.

This rearrangement joins TRBV18 to TRBJ2-5, with a tentative D call TRBD2 (5 bases). The CDR3 consists of 15 residues. Germline CDR1 reads KGHSH; CDR2 reads LQKENI. Trimming removed 3 bases from V and 2 bases from J, with 13 bases in between. This chain's CDR3 is CASSPTSGIQETQYF. CDR3 in DNA: TGTGCCAGCTCACCCACGAGCGGCATACAAGAGACCCAGTACTTC. Variable domain in full (rest from reference TRBV18 and TRBJ2-5): NAGVMQNPRHLVRRRGQEARLRCSPMKGHSHVYWYRQLPEEGLKFMVYLQKENIIDESGMPKERFSAEFPKEGPSILRIQQVVRGDSAAYFCASSPTSGIQETQYFGPGTRLLVL.

This clonotype was detected many times. The genes are TRBV4-3 and TRBJ1-1; TRBD1 matches at 7 bases. CDR1 is LGHNA and CDR2 is YSLEER in the germline V gene. The CDR3 length is 13 residues. The V segment lost 4 bases and the J segment 3 bases; nucleotides outside the gene matches: 2. The CDR3 protein is CASSPGTDTEAFF. The DNA for the CDR3 is TGCGCCAGCAGCCCAGGGACAGACACTGAAGCTTTCTTT.

This clonotype was picked up many times. The CDR3 coding sequence is TGTGCCAGCAGTGCGAAGGGTCTGGCCACTCAGGGGGAAACAGATACGCAGTATTTT. It encodes CASSAKGLATQGETDTQYF. The chain links TRBV2 to TRBJ2-3; 7 positions match TRBD1. V shed 4 bases and J 3 bases; nucleotides not matched to a gene: 19. This CDR3 region has 19 residues. The germline gives CDR1 SNHLY, CDR2 FYNNEI.

The J gene is TRBJ2-7, the V gene TRBV28; 8 nucleotides match TRBD2. Trimming took 6 bases from V and 2 from J; bases not matched to a gene: 9. Germline V gives CDR1 MDHEN, CDR2 SYDVKM. The length of the CDR3 is 15 residues. CDR3 sequence: CASRDSGKTPYEQYF. The CDR3 DNA follows: TGTGCCAGCAGGGATAGCGGGAAGACCCCCTACGAGCAGTACTTC.

This clonotype has a count of ten or more. The rearrangement joins TRBV2 to TRBJ1-3, with D hard to call. Germline CDR1 is SNHLY and CDR2 is FYNNEI. V shed 8 bases and J shed 0 bases, with 11 bases lying between them. The CDR3 covers 14 residues. CDR3 sequence reads: CASLPGVSGNTIYF. CDR3 DNA sequence: TGTGCCAGCCTTCCCGGGGTCTCTGGAAACACCATATATTTT.

This clonotype was seen a handful of times. The gene calls are TRBV19 and TRBJ1-2; a weak D match, TRBD1 (6 bases). V was pared by 6 bases and J by 8 bases, with 22 bases between. The CDR3 is 15 residues long. The V gene's germline CDR1 is LNHDA and CDR2 SQIVND (reference sequence). This CDR3 is CASSPPDRPGRGYTF. The CDR3 nucleotides are TGTGCCAGTAGCCCTCCCGACAGGCCAGGCAGAGGCTACACCTTC.

In this sample, this clonotype turned up many times. The V call is TRBV6-2 or TRBV6-3, the J call TRBJ2-5; 8 bases map to TRBD2. The CDR3 is 17 residues long. V lost 5 bases, J lost 0 bases, and 11 bases stayed unmatched. Germline CDR1 reads MNHEY; CDR2 reads SVGEGT. The CDR3 here is CASSPEVERGYQETQYF. CDR3 DNA sequence: TGTGCCAGCAGTCCTGAGGTAGAGCGGGGGTACCAAGAGACCCAGTACTTC.

This clonotype was recorded many times. CDR3 loop: CASKFKEGSNQPQHF. For the CDR3, the DNA is TGTGCCAGCAAGTTCAAGGAAGGAAGCAATCAGCCCCAGCATTTT. The gene calls are TRBV2 and TRBJ1-5; no firm D call. Germline V gene sequence: CDR1 SNHLY, CDR2 FYNNEI. This CDR3 spans 15 amino acids. V was shortened by 7 bases and J by 1 base, with 14 bases between the two germline ends. The full variable domain, in which reference TRBV2 and TRBJ1-5 provide the parts outside the CDR3, is EPEVTQTPSHQVTQMGQEVILRCVPISNHLYFYWYRQILGQKVEFLVSFYNNEISEKSEIFDDQFSVERPDGSNFTLKIRSTKLEDSAMYFCASKFKEGSNQPQHFGDGTRLSIL.

This clonotype appeared many times. This sequence joins TRBV20-1 and TRBJ1-1; D unclear. The CDR3 loop spans 13 amino acids. Germline CDR1 and CDR2: DFQATT and SNEGSKA (reference sequence). V shed 4 bases and J shed 3 bases, with 12 bases lying between them. CDR3 DNA: TGCAGTGCTACCCCCCCTGGGGACACTGAAGCTTTCTTT. It translates to CSATPPGDTEAFF.

This clonotype was recorded many times. The rearrangement uses TRBV20-1 and TRBJ1-1; possibly TRBD1 for D (6 bases). Per germline, CDR1 DFQATT and CDR2 SNEGSKA (reference sequence). V gave up 3 bases and J gave up 4 bases, with 9 bases separating them. There are 12 residues in the CDR3. The CDR3 spells CSASRGGTEAFF. For the CDR3, the DNA is TGCAGTGCTAGTAGAGGGGGCACTGAAGCTTTCTTT.

This clonotype has just a few counts. V gene TRBV19 combines with J gene TRBJ1-5, with D hard to call. In germline, CDR1 is LNHDA, CDR2 SQIVND (reference sequence). Between the trimmed V and J ends, which lost 1 base and 6 bases, there was a span of 4 bases. This CDR3 contains 12 residues. CDR3 nucleotide sequence: TGTGCCAGTAGTATAGGGGCTCAGCCCCAGCATTTT. It is translated as CASSIGAQPQHF. The complete variable domain, with remaining parts taken from reference TRBV19 and TRBJ1-5, reads DGGITQSPKYLFRKEGQNVTLSCEQNLNHDAMYWYRQDPGQGLRLIYYSQIVNDFQKGDIAEGYSVSREKKESFPLTVTSAQKNPTAFYLCASSIGAQPQHFGDGTRLSIL.

In its sample, this clonotype was seen a few times. The V and J genes are TRBV6-2 or TRBV6-3 and TRBJ2-7; the D gene could be TRBD1 or TRBD2 (5 bases each). The CDR3 sequence is 14 residues long. The V gene lost 6 bases and the J gene lost 6 bases, with 18 bases spanning the gap. From germline, CDR1 is MNHEY and CDR2 SVGEGT. The CDR3 here is CASRAGTEVREQYF. As DNA, the CDR3 is TGTGCCAGCAGGGCCGGGACGGAGGTCCGCGAGCAGTACTTC.